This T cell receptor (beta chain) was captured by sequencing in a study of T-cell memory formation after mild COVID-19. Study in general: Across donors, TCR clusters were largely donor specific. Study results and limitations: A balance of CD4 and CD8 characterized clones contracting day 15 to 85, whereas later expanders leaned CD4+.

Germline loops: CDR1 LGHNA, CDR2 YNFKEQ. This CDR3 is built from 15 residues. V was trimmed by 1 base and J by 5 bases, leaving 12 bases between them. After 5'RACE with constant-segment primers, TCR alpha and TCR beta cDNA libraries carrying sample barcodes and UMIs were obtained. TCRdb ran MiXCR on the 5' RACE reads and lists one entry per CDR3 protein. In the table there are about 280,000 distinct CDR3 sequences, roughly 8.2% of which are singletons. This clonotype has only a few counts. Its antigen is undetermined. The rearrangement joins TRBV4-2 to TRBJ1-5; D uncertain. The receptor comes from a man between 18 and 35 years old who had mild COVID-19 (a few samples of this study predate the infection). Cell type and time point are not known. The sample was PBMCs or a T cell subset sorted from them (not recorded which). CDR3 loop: CASSQVEGRDQPQHF. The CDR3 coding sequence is TGTGCCAGCAGCCAAGTGGAAGGCCGGGATCAGCCCCAGCATTTT.